The 11 T cell receptor beta chains in this list originate from one sample, sequenced in a study of chemoradiotherapy in HPV16-positive cancers. Clones were read by immunoSEQ multiplex PCR, and TCRdb kept only the in-frame ones, dropping some. This sample has fewer than 20,000 clones, with approximately 79% found just once. Sampling was done from a patient who underwent chemoradiotherapy. The receptors derive from a human donor with HPV-associated anogenital cancer.

This chain uses TRBV7-3 with TRBJ2-1; tentative D call: TRBD2 (6 bases). Trimming removed 0 bases from V and 9 bases from J, with 6 bases in between. There are 12 residues in the CDR3. The germline CDR1 and CDR2 sequences are SGHTA and FQGTGA. In nucleotides, the CDR3 is TGTGCCAGCAGCTTAACGGGGGGTGAGCAGTTCTTC. Its protein product is CASSLTGGEQFF.

The chain uses TRBV25-1 and TRBJ2-1; no reliable D call. CDR3 length equals 11 residues. Germline V gives CDR1 MGHDK, CDR2 SYGVNS. The V and J ends lost 6 bases and 9 bases respectively, with 9 bases between them. CDR3: CASSPFVEQFF. In DNA, the CDR3 is TGTGCCAGCAGCCCATTCGTTGAGCAGTTCTTC.

The gene calls are TRBV5-6 and TRBJ2-1; a weak D match, TRBD2 (6 bases). Per germline, CDR1 SGHDT and CDR2 YYEEEE. The CDR3 has 14 residues. V was pared by 5 bases and J by 6 bases, with 15 bases between. The CDR3 sequence is CASRVWGVINEQFF. The CDR3 region has the DNA TGTGCCAGCAGAGTTTGGGGGGTGATCAATGAGCAGTTCTTC.

V is TRBV28 and J is TRBJ1-5, with D tentatively TRBD1 (5 bases). Germline CDR1 is MDHEN and CDR2 is SYDVKM. The CDR3 contains 13 residues. Trimming pared 10 bases from V and 1 base from J, leaving 11 bases between. CDR3 in DNA: TGTGCCATTGTCGAGGGGAGCAATCAGCCCCAGCATTTT. It encodes CAIVEGSNQPQHF.

The chain links TRBV27 to TRBJ1-1; D is possibly TRBD1 (5 bases). Germline V gene sequence: CDR1 MNHEY, CDR2 SMNVEV (reference sequence). This CDR3 has 13 amino acids. Trimming pared 3 bases from V and 1 base from J, leaving 6 bases between. CDR3: CASSFGANTEAFF. CDR3 coding DNA: TGTGCCAGCAGTTTTGGGGCGAACACTGAAGCTTTCTTT.

This sequence joins TRBV11-3 and TRBJ1-1, with a possible D match to TRBD1 (6 bases). CDR1 is SGHNT and CDR2 is YENEEA in the germline V gene. The CDR3 is made up of 12 amino acids. V dropped 4 bases and J dropped 9 bases, with 12 bases sitting between them. The CDR3 is CASSSAGEQAFF. CDR3 in DNA: TGTGCCAGCAGCTCCGCAGGGGAACAAGCTTTCTTT.

The chain employs TRBV30 and TRBJ2-7, with D possibly TRBD1 on 6 matching bases. From germline, CDR1 is GTSNPN and CDR2 SVGIG (reference sequence). V lost 6 bases, J lost 3 bases, and 9 bases lay in between. The CDR3 is 11 residues long. CDR3 region: CACQGIYEQYF. The CDR3 DNA sequence: TGTGCCTGTCAGGGGATCTACGAGCAGTACTTC.

This sequence joins TRBV7-2 and TRBJ1-1, with TRBD1 matching 7 bases. The CDR3 runs to 16 residues. Germline lookup yields CDR1 SGHTA and CDR2 FQGNSA. V dropped 5 bases and J dropped 1; count of bases not matched to a gene: 10. The CDR3 loop reads CASSPRQGLTNTEAFF. CDR3 nucleotide sequence: TGTGCCAGCAGCCCCAGACAGGGATTAACGAACACTGAAGCTTTCTTT. The full variable domain, completed using reference TRBV7-2 and TRBJ1-1, is GAGVSQSPSNKVTEKGKDVELRCDPISGHTALYWYRQSLGQGLEFLIYFQGNSAPDKSGLPSDRFSAERTGGSVSTLTIQRTQQEDSAVYLCASSPRQGLTNTEAFFGQGTRLTVV.

The chain links TRBV9 to TRBJ1-4, with 11 bases lining up with TRBD1. CDR3 length: 16 amino acids. Losses at the gene ends were 7 bases for V and 3 bases for J; bases not matched to a gene: 8. Germline CDR1 is SGDLS and CDR2 is YYNGEE. Here the CDR3 reads CASGQGAQGANEKLFF. In DNA form, the CDR3 reads TGTGCCAGCGGACAGGGGGCGCAGGGGGCTAATGAAAAACTGTTTTTT.

This sequence joins TRBV7-9 and TRBJ1-1; no definite D call. Trimming shortened V by 8 bases and J by 1 base, and 11 bases separated the two germline ends. The CDR3 extends over 13 amino acids. CDR1 SEHNR and CDR2 FQNEAQ come from the germline V gene (reference sequence). The chain's CDR3 is CASDVSPNTEAFF. The CDR3 DNA follows: TGTGCCAGCGACGTCTCACCGAACACTGAAGCTTTCTTT.

The V gene is TRBV7-2, the J gene TRBJ2-1, with TRBD1 identical over 10 bases. J gave up 3 bases and V 1 base, and 3 bases lay outside the gene matches. The length of the CDR3 is 16 residues. The germline CDR1 and CDR2 sequences are SGHTA and FQGNSA. CDR3 nucleotides: TGTGCCAGCAGCTTAGGGACAGGGGGGGGCTACAATGAGCAGTTCTTC. As protein: CASSLGTGGGYNEQFF.